The 21 T cell receptor beta chains given below trace back to one sample, sequenced in a study of blood T cell repertoires in COVID-19. Sequencing used immunoSEQ multiplex PCR; TCRdb keeps in-frame clones, though not all of them. The data show 250,000 to 300,000 clones, with 80% to 90% seen just once and more than 9.5% held by the top ten. Specimen: peripheral blood. The origin of the receptors is a woman in her 70s with acute or convalescent COVID-19.

V is TRBV12-3 or TRBV12-4 and J is TRBJ2-1; D is undetermined. V lost 3 bases and J lost 9, with 6 bases in between. This CDR3 contains 11 residues. The CDR3 is CASSLVSEQFF. The CDR3 DNA is TGTGCCAGCAGTTTGGTGAGTGAGCAGTTCTTC.

The chain recombines TRBV5-1 with TRBJ1-3; 8 bases are shared with TRBD1. Per the germline V gene, CDR1 is SGHRS and CDR2 is YFSETQ. There are 16 residues in the CDR3. V dropped 4 bases and J dropped 0; count of bases not matched to a gene: 6. The CDR3 loop is CASSGLTGGSGNTIYF. CDR3 DNA: TGCGCCAGCAGCGGACTAACAGGGGGCTCTGGAAACACCATATATTTT.

The chain recombines TRBV5-1 with TRBJ2-1; D is perhaps TRBD2 (5 bases). Germline V gives CDR1 SGHRS, CDR2 YFSETQ. V shed 4 bases and J shed 0 bases, with 5 bases lying between them. The CDR3 sequence is 13 residues long. The CDR3: CASSGGSYNEQFF. In nucleotides, the CDR3 is TGCGCCAGCAGCGGAGGCTCCTACAATGAGCAGTTCTTC. The entire variable domain, with the rest obtained from reference TRBV5-1 and TRBJ2-1, is as follows: KAGVTQTPRYLIKTRGQQVTLSCSPISGHRSVSWYQQTPGQGLQFLFEYFSETQRNKGNFPGRFSGRQFSNSRSEMNVSTLELGDSALYLCASSGGSYNEQFFGPGTRLTVL.

The table lists this clone with a count of one. V gene TRBV19 combines with J gene TRBJ1-6; 7 bases fit TRBD1. Trimming at V came to 1 base and at J to 7 bases, leaving 10 bases not matched to a gene. CDR3 length: 17 amino acids. Germline V gene data show CDR1 as LNHDA and CDR2 as SQIVND (reference sequence). The CDR3: CASSIGRGGRRNSPLHF. The DNA for the CDR3 is TGTGCCAGTAGTATAGGGAGAGGGGGCCGTCGGAATTCACCCCTCCACTTT.

The chain is built from TRBV4-2 and TRBJ2-3, with a possible D match to TRBD2 (5 bases). Germline CDR1 reads LGHNA; CDR2 reads YNFKEQ. CDR3 size: 17 residues. Trimming pared 3 bases from V and 1 base from J, leaving 17 bases between. The CDR3 here is CASSQAPEALGTDTQYF. Written as DNA, the CDR3 is TGTGCCAGCAGCCAGGCCCCGGAGGCCCTGGGCACAGATACGCAGTATTTT.

The genes are TRBV2 and TRBJ2-7; D is perhaps TRBD1 (6 bases). Germline values: CDR1 SNHLY, CDR2 FYNNEI. The CDR3 covers 15 residues. CDR3: CASLRDTRSSYEQYF. DNA for the CDR3: TGTGCTAGCCTTAGGGACACAAGGAGCTCCTACGAGCAGTACTTC.

The V and J genes are TRBV4-1 and TRBJ1-2; D unclear. This CDR3 spans 13 amino acids. The V and J ends lost 7 bases and 7 bases respectively, with 16 bases between them. Looked up from germline, CDR1 is MGHRA and CDR2 is YSYEKL. This CDR3 reads CASTQDSAGGYTF. The CDR3 DNA reads as TGCGCCAGCACCCAGGACTCCGCCGGTGGCTACACCTTC.

The chain joins TRBV3-1 (or the pseudogene TRBV3-2) to TRBJ1-1, with TRBD1 matching over 10 bases. The germline V gene encodes CDR1 LGHDT and CDR2 YNNKEL (reference sequence). The CDR3 runs 18 residues. The junction had 9 bases not matched to a gene; V was cut back by 0 bases and J by 2 bases. The CDR3 DNA follows: TGTGCCAGCAGCCAAGATCGGACAGGGGGGAGAGGAAACACTGAAGCTTTCTTT. It yields the protein CASSQDRTGGRGNTEAFF.

The chain employs TRBV19 and TRBJ2-5; TRBD2 matches 7 bases. Germline V gene data show CDR1 as LNHDA and CDR2 as SQIVND (reference sequence). This CDR3 spans 16 amino acids. The V gene end was trimmed by 4 bases and the J gene end by 4 bases; junction bases not matched to a gene: 12. The CDR3 is CASSRSGTPRGETQYF. In nucleotides, the CDR3 is TGTGCCAGTAGTAGGAGCGGGACTCCGAGGGGAGAGACCCAGTACTTC.

The chain couples TRBV24-1 to TRBJ2-1; the D gene is possibly TRBD2 (7 bases). Germline-derived CDR1 and CDR2 are KGHDR and SFDVKD. The CDR3 is 15 residues long. The germline V and J ends were trimmed by 9 bases and 6 bases, with 20 bases remaining between them. CDR3: CATSPGGGAGNEQFF. In DNA, the CDR3 is TGTGCCACCTCCCCCGGCGGGGGCGCGGGCAATGAGCAGTTCTTC.

This clone was seen only once. The V call is TRBV19, the J call TRBJ1-5; maybe TRBD1 (6 bases). The CDR3 has 14 amino acids. Germline V CDR1 and CDR2: LNHDA, SQIVND (reference sequence). The ends were cut back, 1 base at V and 6 bases at J, with 10 bases in the middle. In DNA form, the CDR3 reads TGTGCCAGTAGTATAGGTTACAGGGTTCAGCCCCAGCATTTT. It translates to CASSIGYRVQPQHF.

The chain is built from TRBV19 and TRBJ2-3; TRBD2 matches at 10 bases. The CDR3 spans 15 residues. After removal of 9 bases from V and 8 bases from J, the junction contained 14 bases not matched to a gene. Germline V gene sequence: CDR1 LNHDA, CDR2 SQIVND (reference sequence). CDR3 DNA sequence: TGTGCCAGCCGAGTAACTAGCGGGGAATTCACTACGCAGTATTTT. It encodes CASRVTSGEFTTQYF. Supplemented by reference TRBV19 and TRBJ2-3, the full variable domain reads DGGITQSPKYLFRKEGQNVTLSCEQNLNHDAMYWYRQDPGQGLRLIYYSQIVNDFQKGDIAEGYSVSREKKESFPLTVTSAQKNPTAFYLCASRVTSGEFTTQYFGPGTRLTVL.

The chain links TRBV6-2 or TRBV6-3 to TRBJ1-6; D gene unclear. CDR3 size: 16 residues. Germline CDR1 and CDR2: MNHEY and SVGEGT. With 3 bases removed from V and 8 bases from J, the gap between germline ends came to 17 bases. The CDR3 is CASSYGGLGLYSPLHF. The DNA for the CDR3 is TGTGCCAGCAGTTATGGAGGTTTGGGTTTATATTCACCCCTCCACTTT.

The gene calls are TRBV19 and TRBJ1-2; 9 bases agree with TRBD1. This CDR3 spans 15 amino acids. Germline-derived CDR1 and CDR2 are LNHDA and SQIVND (reference sequence). V shed 10 bases, J shed 1 base, and the junction held 10 bases outside the gene matches. The CDR3 region has the DNA TGTGCCACCTCGGACAGGGGAGGAAGTAACTATGGCTACACCTTC. As protein: CATSDRGGSNYGYTF.

The genes are TRBV4-1 and TRBJ1-2, with 8 bases lining up with TRBD1. CDR3 length: 16 residues. Trimming took 0 bases from V and 6 from J; bases not matched to a gene: 9. CDR1 is MGHRA and CDR2 is YSYEKL in the germline V gene. The CDR3: CASSQEGQGRWNGYTF. The CDR3 DNA is TGCGCCAGCAGCCAAGAAGGACAGGGAAGGTGGAATGGCTACACCTTC.

This rearrangement joins TRBV11-2 to TRBJ2-4; 7 bases agree with TRBD1. With 5 bases clipped from V and 0 bases from J, the junction kept 7 bases outside the gene matches. This CDR3 spans 16 amino acids. Germline CDR1 and CDR2: SGHAT and FQNNGV. CDR3 nucleotides: TGTGCCAGCAGCGGGACAGCCAAACTAGCCAAAAACATTCAGTACTTC. Residues: CASSGTAKLAKNIQYF.

V usage is TRBV30 and J usage is TRBJ1-2, with D possibly TRBD1 on 5 matching bases. The CDR3 covers 14 residues. Trimming left V 3 bases short and J 5 bases short, with 16 bases between. Germline values: CDR1 GTSNPN, CDR2 SVGIG (reference sequence). The CDR3 nucleotides are TGTGCCTGGAGGGCCGTCGACAGCTGGTATGGCTACACCTTC. The encoded protein is CAWRAVDSWYGYTF.

This chain links TRBV2 with TRBJ2-3; 10 bases agree with TRBD2. Germline CDR1 SNHLY, CDR2 FYNNEI. The CDR3 extends over 13 amino acids. V trimming: 7 bases; J trimming: 4 bases; junction bases outside the gene matches: 2. The chain's CDR3 is CASKRGGADTQYF. Here the CDR3 DNA reads TGTGCCAGCAAGCGGGGGGGGGCAGATACGCAGTATTTT.

V and J are TRBV3-1 (or the pseudogene TRBV3-2) and TRBJ2-1, with D perhaps matching TRBD2 (6 bases). Germline-derived CDR1 and CDR2 are LGHDT and YNNKEL (reference sequence). This CDR3 has 12 residues. V was pared by 4 bases and J by 10 bases, with 11 bases between. CDR3 in DNA: TGTGCCAGCAGCCCCATGGGGGGAGAGCAGTTCTTC. Encoded protein: CASSPMGGEQFF.

The chain is built from TRBV5-1 and TRBJ2-3; D may be TRBD2 (6 bases). CDR1 is SGHRS and CDR2 is YFSETQ in the germline V gene. The CDR3 is made up of 16 amino acids. The V gene lost 1 base and the J gene lost 1 base, with 13 bases spanning the gap. The DNA for the CDR3 is TGCGCCAGCAGCTTGAAAAGGACGGGGGGCACAGATACGCAGTATTTT. It translates to CASSLKRTGGTDTQYF.

J is TRBJ2-1 and V is TRBV11-2; the D gene is possibly TRBD2 (7 bases). V was clipped by 0 bases and J by 9 bases, with 18 bases between them. This CDR3 has 16 residues. CDR1 and CDR2 (germline): SGHAT, FQNNGV. The CDR3 spells CASSLDRGAYWVEQFF. Here the CDR3 DNA reads TGTGCCAGCAGCTTAGATCGGGGGGCTTACTGGGTTGAGCAGTTCTTC. Full variable domain (remainder filled in from reference TRBV11-2 and TRBJ2-1): EAGVAQSPRYKIIEKRQSVAFWCNPISGHATLYWYQQILGQGPKLLIQFQNNGVVDDSQLPKDRFSAERLKGVDSTLKIQPAKLEDSAVYLCASSLDRGAYWVEQFFGPGTRLTVL.